One sample yielded the 32 T cell receptor beta chains listed below, sequenced in a study. TCRdb recomputed calls from the 5' RACE reads with MiXCR, one row per CDR3 protein. The table includes under 5,500 distinct CDR3 sequences, about three quarters detected once. Specimen: naive CD4+ T cells sorted from blood. Subset denoted: naive CD4+ T cells, CD4+CD45RA+CD25-. Receptor source: a female donor with breast cancer.

The chain combines TRBV20-1 with TRBJ2-5; D is ambiguous. Looked up from germline, CDR1 is DFQATT and CDR2 is SNEGSKA (reference sequence). V was trimmed by 5 bases and J by 5 bases, leaving 9 bases between them. The CDR3 extends over 11 amino acids. The CDR3 bases are TGCAGTGCTTTTAAAAAGGAGACCCAGTACTTC. Amino acids: CSAFKKETQYF.

V usage is TRBV20-1 and J usage is TRBJ2-7; 7 bases are shared with TRBD2. CDR1 DFQATT and CDR2 SNEGSKA come from the germline V gene (reference sequence). The CDR3 has 15 residues. V was pared by 0 bases and J by 4 bases, with 9 bases of the junction left unmatched. The CDR3 region is CSARDLGTILYEQYF. CDR3 nucleotides: TGCAGTGCTAGAGATCTGGGGACTATCTTATACGAGCAGTACTTC.

The chain joins TRBV7-8 to TRBJ2-6, with 10 bases lining up with TRBD1. CDR1 is SGHVS and CDR2 is FQNEAQ in the germline V gene. There are 17 residues in the CDR3. J lost 0 bases, V lost 4 bases, and 3 bases had no gene match. CDR3 sequence (DNA): TGTGCCAGCAGCTCAAGGACAGGGGGCTCTGGGGCCAACGTCCTGACTTTC. Translated, it gives CASSSRTGGSGANVLTF.

The CDR3 is CSVTSGGETQYF. CDR3 sequence (DNA): TGCAGCGTCACTAGCGGGGGGGAGACCCAGTACTTC. The J gene is TRBJ2-5, the V gene TRBV29-1; 12 nucleotides align to TRBD2. J was trimmed by 5 bases and V by 6 bases; bases with no gene match: 1. CDR3 size: 12 residues. CDR1 and CDR2 from the germline V gene are SQVTM and ANQGSEA.

The chain carries TRBV20-1 and TRBJ2-7, with a possible D match to TRBD2 (6 bases). The CDR3 is 14 amino acids. Trimming took off 3 bases at V and 7 bases at J, with 19 bases between the two ends. Germline V CDR1 and CDR2: DFQATT, SNEGSKA (reference sequence). CDR3 DNA sequence: TGCAGTGCTAGTCTAGCGATGGGGGATCGGGAGCAGTACTTC. The encoded protein is CSASLAMGDREQYF.

The chain employs TRBV20-1 and TRBJ1-1; 8 nucleotides match TRBD1. The V gene end was trimmed by 3 bases and the J gene end by 1 base; junction bases not matched to a gene: 10. CDR1 and CDR2 from the germline V gene are DFQATT and SNEGSKA (reference sequence). CDR3 length equals 16 residues. CDR3 coding DNA: TGCAGTGCTAGCCCCGGACAGGGCCGGTGGAACACTGAAGCTTTCTTT. Its translation: CSASPGQGRWNTEAFF.

J is TRBJ1-1 and V is TRBV6-5; 7 bases are a match to TRBD1. Looked up from germline, CDR1 is MNHEY and CDR2 is SVGAGI. V lost 5 bases and J lost 1; bases outside the gene matches: 16. This CDR3 has 18 amino acids. CDR3 coding DNA: TGTGCCAGCAGTCCAGGACAGGTTTTAGGAAGTCAGAACACTGAAGCTTTCTTT. Translated: CASSPGQVLGSQNTEAFF.

Regarding this clonotype: The CDR3 ends on some other residue instead of the conserved phenylalanine or tryptophan, so this is likely a read error. The J gene is TRBJ1-2, the V gene TRBV12-3 or TRBV12-4, with D perhaps matching TRBD1 (5 bases). The CDR3 runs to 14 residues. V was trimmed by 7 bases and J by 7 bases, leaving 19 bases between them. CDR3 nucleotides: TGTGCCAGCACCCGCGGCTGGGGCGAGAGTGGCTACACCCTC. It specifies CASTRGWGESGYTL.

This clonotype was recorded only once. J is TRBJ1-5 and V is TRBV7-2, with D unresolved. Trimming cost V 1 base and J 1 base, with 5 bases left between them. The CDR3 covers 14 residues. CDR1 is SGHTA and CDR2 is FQGNSA in the germline V gene. The CDR3 nucleotides are TGTGCCAGCAGCTTAGACTTGAGCAATCAGCCCCAGCATTTT. Amino acids: CASSLDLSNQPQHF.

This chain joins TRBV25-1 and TRBJ2-7, with 7 bases lining up with TRBD1. Germline V gives CDR1 MGHDK, CDR2 SYGVNS. The J segment lost 4 bases and the V segment lost 3 bases, leaving 3 bases of the junction unmatched. This CDR3 has 13 amino acids. The CDR3 loop reads CASSDDRAYEQYF. The CDR3 coding sequence is TGTGCCAGCAGTGATGACAGGGCATACGAGCAGTACTTC.

V and J are TRBV5-1 and TRBJ1-2, with a possible D match to TRBD1 (5 bases). The V and J ends lost 2 bases and 8 bases respectively, with 10 bases between them. Germline values: CDR1 SGHRS, CDR2 YFSETQ. CDR3 length: 12 residues. CDR3 bases: TGCGCCAGCAGCTTCAACGGGGACGGCTACACCTTC. Translation: CASSFNGDGYTF. The variable domain in full, completed from reference TRBV5-1 and TRBJ1-2, reads KAGVTQTPRYLIKTRGQQVTLSCSPISGHRSVSWYQQTPGQGLQFLFEYFSETQRNKGNFPGRFSGRQFSNSRSEMNVSTLELGDSALYLCASSFNGDGYTFGSGTRLTVV.

V usage is TRBV12-3 or TRBV12-4 and J usage is TRBJ2-7; no firm D call. The CDR3 is 14 amino acids. The ends were cut back, 5 bases at V and 2 bases at J, with 13 bases in the middle. In DNA, the CDR3 is TGTGCCAGCAGTCCCGACGGAACTACCTACGAGCAGTACTTC. Its protein is CASSPDGTTYEQYF.

This chain joins TRBV20-1 and TRBJ1-2, with D maybe TRBD1 (6 bases). The ends were cut back, 2 bases at V and 5 bases at J, with 9 bases in the middle. Germline CDR1 reads DFQATT; CDR2 reads SNEGSKA (reference sequence). There are 12 residues in the CDR3. CDR3 DNA: TGCAGTGCTAGACGACAGGATTATGGCTACACCTTC. This encodes CSARRQDYGYTF.

In this sample, this clonotype turned up a few times. The rearrangement joins TRBV29-1 to TRBJ2-7, with D possibly TRBD1 on 6 matching bases. Trimming removed 4 bases from V and 5 bases from J, with 15 bases in between. The V gene's germline CDR1 is SQVTM and CDR2 ANQGSEA. The CDR3 spans 13 residues. The CDR3 region has the DNA TGCAGCGTTGGAAGGGGGTTCGTGGACGAGCAGTACTTC. Protein: CSVGRGFVDEQYF.

The rearrangement joins TRBV7-6 to TRBJ1-2, with 9 bases that match TRBD1. The CDR3 runs 15 residues. Germline V CDR1 and CDR2: SGHVS, FNYEAQ. Losses at the gene ends were 1 base for V and 7 bases for J; bases not matched to a gene: 7. CDR3 nucleotides: TGTGCCAGCAGCTTAGAGGGGACAGGGAGGACTGGCTACACCTTC. This translates into CASSLEGTGRTGYTF.

The chain recombines TRBV11-3 with TRBJ2-7; TRBD2 matches 8 bases. The CDR3 has 15 residues. The germline CDR1 and CDR2 sequences are SGHNT and YENEEA. The junction had 6 bases not matched to a gene; V was cut back by 5 bases and J by 0 bases. The CDR3 bases are TGTGCCAGCAGCGCACTAGCGGTCAACTCCTACGAGCAGTACTTC. It translates to CASSALAVNSYEQYF.

The chain is built from TRBV11-3 and TRBJ2-7; D is ambiguous. The CDR3 extends over 11 amino acids. Looked up from germline, CDR1 is SGHNT and CDR2 is YENEEA. Trimming left V 0 bases short and J 4 bases short, with 1 base between. The CDR3 DNA reads as TGTGCCAGCAGCTTAGATTACGAGCAGTACTTC. It specifies CASSLDYEQYF.

The chain carries TRBV2 and TRBJ1-6, with a weak D call TRBD1 (5 bases). The CDR3 has 13 amino acids. Trimming took 5 bases from V and 8 from J, leaving 10 bases between them. Germline CDR1 is SNHLY and CDR2 is FYNNEI. The CDR3 region is CASSQGTYSPLHF. The CDR3, as DNA: TGTGCCAGCAGTCAAGGGACGTATTCACCCCTCCACTTT.

This clonotype was counted a few times. This chain connects TRBV12-2 to TRBJ1-5; the table's D call of TRBD1 was not tested on the DNA. TRBV12-2 is designated a pseudogene. This CDR3 contains 19 residues. Written as DNA, the CDR3 is TGTGCAAGTCGCTTAGCGGGACAGGGGGCAAGGAATAGCAATCAGCCCCAGCATTTT. Its translation: CASRLAGQGARNSNQPQHF.

The count of this clonotype is one. The junction departs from germline at one end; a sequencing error may be responsible. This chain uses TRBV27 with TRBJ2-2; 9 bases are a match to TRBD1. The CDR3 sequence is 16 residues long. Germline values: CDR1 MNHEY, CDR2 SMNVEV (reference sequence). CDR3 sequence: CASRTRTGVNTGELFF. The CDR3 coding sequence is TGTGCCAGCCGAACTAGGACAGGGGTGAACACCGGAGAGCTGTTTTTT.

The J gene is TRBJ2-1, the V gene TRBV12-3 or TRBV12-4; no firm D call. The CDR3 length is 14 residues. Trimming shortened V by 4 bases and J by 6 bases, and 13 bases separated the two germline ends. The CDR3 DNA reads as TGTGCCAGCAGTTCGGTCAGAGCCAGCAATGAGCAGTTCTTC. It encodes CASSSVRASNEQFF.

Comments on this clonotype: Germline and junction disagree at one end, which may indicate a read error. The chain carries TRBV29-1 and TRBJ1-1; D gene uncertain. The length of the CDR3 is 11 residues. Looked up from germline, CDR1 is SQVTM and CDR2 is ANQGSEA. The CDR3 sequence: CSVEKVAEASF. CDR3 DNA sequence: TGCAGCGTTGAAAAAGTTGCTGAAGCTTCCTTT. The variable domain in full, completed from reference TRBV29-1 and TRBJ1-1, reads SAVISQKPSRDICQRGTSLTIQCQVDSQVTMMFWYRQQPGQSLTLIATANQGSEATYESGFVIDKFPISRPNLTFSTLTVSNMSPEDSSIYLCSVEKVAEASFGQGTRLTVV.

This sequence joins TRBV9 and TRBJ1-5; no definite D call. The germline CDR1 and CDR2 sequences are SGDLS and YYNGEE. The CDR3 extends over 15 amino acids. The V gene lost 3 bases and the J gene lost 0 bases, with 10 bases spanning the gap. Here the CDR3 reads CASSATPYSNQPQHF. The CDR3 DNA reads as TGTGCCAGCAGCGCGACACCTTATAGCAATCAGCCCCAGCATTTT. The variable domain in full, completed from reference TRBV9 and TRBJ1-5, reads DSGVTQTPKHLITATGQRVTLRCSPRSGDLSVYWYQQSLDQGLQFLIQYYNGEERAKGNILERFSAQQFPDLHSELNLSSLELGDSALYFCASSATPYSNQPQHFGDGTRLSIL.

This rearrangement joins TRBV5-1 to TRBJ2-1, with D unclear. This CDR3 is built from 14 residues. The V and J ends lost 0 bases and 6 bases respectively, with 10 bases between them. Germline V gene lookup returns CDR1 SGHRS and CDR2 YFSETQ. The CDR3 DNA reads TGCGCCAGCAGCTTGGGAGGAAAGAGCAATGAGCAGTTCTTC. It yields the protein CASSLGGKSNEQFF.

The chain couples TRBV6-5 to TRBJ2-1; D not resolved. Germline-derived CDR1 and CDR2 are MNHEY and SVGAGI. Trimming left V 6 bases short and J 15 bases short, with 15 bases between. This CDR3 has 11 amino acids. CDR3: CASSSGPRWFF. The CDR3 DNA sequence: TGTGCCAGCAGCTCCGGACCCCGTTGGTTCTTC.

About this clonotype: A much larger clone sits a single nucleotide away, making a read error possible. This CDR3 is missing its conserved last phenylalanine or tryptophan, likely due to a read error. The rearrangement joins TRBV4-2 to TRBJ2-7; 9 bases align to TRBD2. The germline V gene encodes CDR1 LGHNA and CDR2 YNFKEQ. The junction had 21 bases not matched to a gene; V was cut back by 4 bases and J by 5 bases. The CDR3 spans 19 residues. The CDR3 region has the DNA TGTGCCAGCAGCCGAGGCGCGGCTAGCGGGGCTTTGGTTGTGGACGAGCAGTACCTC. This sequence encodes CASSRGAASGALVVDEQYL.

This clonotype turned up a few times. The V call is TRBV5-1, the J call TRBJ2-4; D unresolved. The CDR3 covers 15 residues. Germline V gives CDR1 SGHRS, CDR2 YFSETQ. Between the trimmed V and J ends, which lost 0 bases and 4 bases, there was a span of 11 bases. The CDR3 DNA reads TGCGCCAGCAGCTTGGAGGGAAACCTAAAAAACATTCAGTACTTC. The encoded protein is CASSLEGNLKNIQYF.

This chain links TRBV6-6 with TRBJ1-6; D gene unclear. This CDR3 has 16 amino acids. With 6 bases removed from V and 0 bases from J, the gap between germline ends came to 12 bases. Germline CDR1 is MNHNY and CDR2 is SVGAGI (reference sequence). The CDR3 sequence: CASRTRNRSYNSPLHF. For the CDR3, the DNA is TGTGCCAGCAGGACAAGGAACCGCTCCTATAATTCACCCCTCCACTTT.

V and J are TRBV20-1 and TRBJ2-6; unclear D gene. The V gene's germline CDR1 is DFQATT and CDR2 SNEGSKA (reference sequence). The CDR3 length is 13 residues. Trimming removed 3 bases at V and 2 bases at J, with 5 bases between. The CDR3 loop is CSASAPGANVLTF. The CDR3 coding sequence is TGCAGTGCTAGCGCTCCTGGGGCCAACGTCCTGACTTTC.

This chain joins TRBV18 and TRBJ2-1; TRBD2 agrees at 7 bases. The CDR3 contains 17 residues. V gave up 5 bases and J gave up 7 bases; unmatched junction bases: 17. CDR1 is KGHSH and CDR2 is LQKENI in the germline V gene. CDR3 region: CASSTGGGASFRNEQFF. CDR3 sequence (DNA): TGTGCCAGCTCAACCGGGGGAGGGGCGTCTTTCCGGAATGAGCAGTTCTTC.

CDR3 sequence: CASSSTGTGELFF. In nucleotides, the CDR3 is TGTGCCAGCAGCTCGACAGGCACCGGGGAGCTGTTTTTT. V gene TRBV7-3 combines with J gene TRBJ2-2; D is possibly TRBD1 (6 bases). V lost 4 bases, J lost 4 bases, and 7 bases lay in between. Germline CDR1 is SGHTA and CDR2 is FQGTGA. The CDR3 spans 13 residues. The full variable domain, completed using reference TRBV7-3 and TRBJ2-2, is GAGVSQTPSNKVTEKGKYVELRCDPISGHTALYWYRQSLGQGPEFLIYFQGTGAADDSGLPNDRFFAVRPEGSVSTLKIQRTERGDSAVYLCASSSTGTGELFFGEGSRLTVL.

V and J are TRBV7-2 and TRBJ2-1, with 9 bases fitting TRBD2. The CDR3 extends over 15 amino acids. J lost 3 bases, V lost 5 bases, and 5 bases had no gene match. The germline V gene encodes CDR1 SGHTA and CDR2 FQGNSA. As DNA, the CDR3 is TGTGCCAGCAGCATCCAGACTAGCGGCTACAATGAGCAGTTCTTC. The encoded protein is CASSIQTSGYNEQFF.